These 14 T cell receptor beta chains came from one sample sequenced in a study of neoadjuvant anti-PD-1 for oral cavity cancer. Profiled with immunoSEQ multiplex PCR; TCRdb holds only in-frame clones, not every one. The repertoire consists of tens of thousands of clones, with 65% to 80% occurring once and the leading ten covering 2% to 3%. The sample in question was PBMCs, obtained before nivolumab (anti-PD-1) treatment. Every receptor here comes from a person aged 35 to 85 with oral cavity squamous cell carcinoma.

The count of this clone is one. The chain couples TRBV7-9 to TRBJ2-3; D gene unclear. Germline CDR1 is SEHNR and CDR2 is FQNEAQ (reference sequence). V lost 5 bases to trimming and J lost 3 bases, with 18 bases between them. This CDR3 has 16 residues. CDR3 DNA: TGTGCCAGCAGCCCAGACGAGTCGGGTGGAACAGATACGCAGTATTTT. Translating gives CASSPDESGGTDTQYF.

The chain combines TRBV28 with TRBJ2-2; perhaps TRBD2 as D (6 bases). The CDR3 runs to 14 residues. Trimming removed 5 bases from V and 1 base from J, with 8 bases in between. The germline CDR1 and CDR2 sequences are MDHEN and SYDVKM. CDR3 loop: CASSNGGNTGELFF. The CDR3 DNA follows: TGTGCCAGCAGTAACGGGGGGAACACCGGGGAGCTGTTTTTT.

This chain links TRBV6-5 with TRBJ2-5, with D possibly being TRBD2 (5 bases). This CDR3 spans 14 amino acids. Germline values: CDR1 MNHEY, CDR2 SVGAGI. The V gene lost 6 bases and the J gene lost 5 bases, with 16 bases spanning the gap. The CDR3 sequence: CASSPPGSAETQYF. CDR3 bases: TGTGCCAGCAGCCCGCCGGGGAGCGCTGAGACCCAGTACTTC.

The table lists this clone with many counts. This chain links TRBV7-2 with TRBJ1-5; D gene uncertain. Germline lookup yields CDR1 SGHTA and CDR2 FQGNSA. The V gene lost 5 bases and the J gene lost 6 bases, with 11 bases spanning the gap. CDR3 length: 13 residues. The CDR3 sequence: CASSPEAFQPQHF. DNA of the CDR3: TGTGCCAGCAGCCCGGAAGCGTTTCAGCCCCAGCATTTT.

The chain carries TRBV14 and TRBJ2-7; D might be TRBD1 (5 bases). The CDR3 runs 12 residues. V was clipped by 4 bases and J by 7 bases, with 11 bases between them. The germline gives CDR1 SGHDN, CDR2 FVKESK. The CDR3: CASSLNRLEQYF. DNA for the CDR3: TGTGCCAGCAGCCTGAACAGGCTTGAGCAGTACTTC.

This clone was recorded once. The chain couples TRBV5-4 to TRBJ2-4, with D hard to call. The V gene lost 0 bases and the J gene lost 7 bases, with 11 bases spanning the gap. Germline lookup yields CDR1 SGHNT and CDR2 YYREEE (reference sequence). The CDR3 contains 14 residues. For the CDR3, the DNA is TGTGCCAGCAGCTTGGGCGCTATCCCCAACATTCAGTACTTC. Protein: CASSLGAIPNIQYF. Variable domain in full (rest from reference TRBV5-4 and TRBJ2-4): ETGVTQSPTHLIKTRGQQVTLRCSSQSGHNTVSWYQQALGQGPQFIFQYYREEENGRGNFPPRFSGLQFPNYSSELNVNALELDDSALYLCASSLGAIPNIQYFGAGTRLSVL.

This clone has only a few counts. The CDR3 DNA follows: TGCAGCGTAGCAGATAGCACAGATACGCAGTATTTT. Its translation is CSVADSTDTQYF. The chain has TRBV29-1 and TRBJ2-3; D unresolved. V was pared by 6 bases and J by 0 bases, with 7 bases between. This CDR3 spans 12 amino acids. From germline, CDR1 is SQVTM and CDR2 ANQGSEA.

This chain uses TRBV18 with TRBJ2-2; D is unresolved. Trimming cost V 0 bases and J 6 bases, with 8 bases left between them. The V gene's germline CDR1 is KGHSH and CDR2 LQKENI. This CDR3 has 14 amino acids. In nucleotides, the CDR3 is TGTGCCAGCTCACCACCGGGGATACCCGGGGAGCTGTTTTTT. It yields the protein CASSPPGIPGELFF.

This chain joins TRBV27 and TRBJ1-4, with 8 bases lining up with TRBD1. From germline, CDR1 is MNHEY and CDR2 SMNVEV (reference sequence). This CDR3 is 19 amino acids long. V was clipped by 1 base and J by 2 bases; unmatched bases: 12. The CDR3 DNA follows: TGTGCCAGCAGTTTATTGGCCGGGACAGGTCTTAGTACTAATGAAAAACTGTTTTTT. Protein: CASSLLAGTGLSTNEKLFF. Filled out from reference TRBV27 and TRBJ1-4, the complete variable domain reads EAQVTQNPRYLITVTGKKLTVTCSQNMNHEYMSWYRQDPGLGLRQIYYSMNVEVTDKGDVPEGYKVSRKEKRNFPLILESPSPNQTSLYFCASSLLAGTGLSTNEKLFFGSGTQLSVL.

This clone was counted between two and nine times. V is TRBV19 and J is TRBJ2-1; D possibly corresponds to TRBD1 (5 bases). The CDR3 is made up of 15 amino acids. The germline V gene has CDR1 LNHDA and CDR2 SQIVND (reference sequence). The V end lost 4 bases, the J end lost 2 bases, and 12 bases lay between the germline ends. In DNA, the CDR3 is TGTGCCAGTAGTAAGAGTGACAGACCCTACAATGAGCAGTTCTTC. Translating gives CASSKSDRPYNEQFF.

The chain is built from TRBV29-1 and TRBJ1-5, with D perhaps TRBD1 (5 bases). The V gene's germline CDR1 is SQVTM and CDR2 ANQGSEA. CDR3 size: 13 residues. V was clipped by 6 bases and J by 11 bases, with 20 bases between them. CDR3 DNA: TGCAGCGTCGGGACTCCCGGTAGTGACGCCCAGCATTTT. The encoded protein is CSVGTPGSDAQHF. Full variable domain (outside the CDR3, taken from reference TRBV29-1 and TRBJ1-5): SAVISQKPSRDICQRGTSLTIQCQVDSQVTMMFWYRQQPGQSLTLIATANQGSEATYESGFVIDKFPISRPNLTFSTLTVSNMSPEDSSIYLCSVGTPGSDAQHFGDGTRLSIL.

The chain links TRBV27 to TRBJ1-6; D may be TRBD1 (6 bases). The germline V gene has CDR1 MNHEY and CDR2 SMNVEV (reference sequence). The CDR3 runs 13 residues. Trimming removed 6 bases from V and 10 bases from J, with 13 bases in between. CDR3 protein: CASSPTGRSPLHF. The CDR3 nucleotides read TGTGCCAGCAGCCCAACAGGGCGGTCACCCCTCCACTTT.

This clone appeared once. The chain employs TRBV4-1 and TRBJ2-1; weak D call: TRBD1 (5 bases). CDR3 length: 13 residues. The germline gives CDR1 MGHRA, CDR2 YSYEKL. V was trimmed by 0 bases and J by 8 bases, leaving 8 bases between them. This chain's CDR3 is CASSQDTRDEQFF. The CDR3 region has the DNA TGCGCCAGCAGCCAAGATACCAGGGATGAGCAGTTCTTC.

This clone was seen only once. The rearrangement links TRBV2 to TRBJ1-5, with a weak D call TRBD1 (6 bases). Trimming pared 6 bases from V and 8 bases from J, leaving 14 bases between. Germline assignment: CDR1 SNHLY and CDR2 FYNNEI. This CDR3 has 13 amino acids. The CDR3 loop reads CASRLTGREPQHF. The CDR3 DNA reads as TGTGCCAGCAGACTAACAGGGAGAGAGCCCCAGCATTTT. The variable domain in full, with the rest retrieved from reference TRBV2 and TRBJ1-5, is EPEVTQTPSHQVTQMGQEVILRCVPISNHLYFYWYRQILGQKVEFLVSFYNNEISEKSEIFDDQFSVERPDGSNFTLKIRSTKLEDSAMYFCASRLTGREPQHFGDGTRLSIL.